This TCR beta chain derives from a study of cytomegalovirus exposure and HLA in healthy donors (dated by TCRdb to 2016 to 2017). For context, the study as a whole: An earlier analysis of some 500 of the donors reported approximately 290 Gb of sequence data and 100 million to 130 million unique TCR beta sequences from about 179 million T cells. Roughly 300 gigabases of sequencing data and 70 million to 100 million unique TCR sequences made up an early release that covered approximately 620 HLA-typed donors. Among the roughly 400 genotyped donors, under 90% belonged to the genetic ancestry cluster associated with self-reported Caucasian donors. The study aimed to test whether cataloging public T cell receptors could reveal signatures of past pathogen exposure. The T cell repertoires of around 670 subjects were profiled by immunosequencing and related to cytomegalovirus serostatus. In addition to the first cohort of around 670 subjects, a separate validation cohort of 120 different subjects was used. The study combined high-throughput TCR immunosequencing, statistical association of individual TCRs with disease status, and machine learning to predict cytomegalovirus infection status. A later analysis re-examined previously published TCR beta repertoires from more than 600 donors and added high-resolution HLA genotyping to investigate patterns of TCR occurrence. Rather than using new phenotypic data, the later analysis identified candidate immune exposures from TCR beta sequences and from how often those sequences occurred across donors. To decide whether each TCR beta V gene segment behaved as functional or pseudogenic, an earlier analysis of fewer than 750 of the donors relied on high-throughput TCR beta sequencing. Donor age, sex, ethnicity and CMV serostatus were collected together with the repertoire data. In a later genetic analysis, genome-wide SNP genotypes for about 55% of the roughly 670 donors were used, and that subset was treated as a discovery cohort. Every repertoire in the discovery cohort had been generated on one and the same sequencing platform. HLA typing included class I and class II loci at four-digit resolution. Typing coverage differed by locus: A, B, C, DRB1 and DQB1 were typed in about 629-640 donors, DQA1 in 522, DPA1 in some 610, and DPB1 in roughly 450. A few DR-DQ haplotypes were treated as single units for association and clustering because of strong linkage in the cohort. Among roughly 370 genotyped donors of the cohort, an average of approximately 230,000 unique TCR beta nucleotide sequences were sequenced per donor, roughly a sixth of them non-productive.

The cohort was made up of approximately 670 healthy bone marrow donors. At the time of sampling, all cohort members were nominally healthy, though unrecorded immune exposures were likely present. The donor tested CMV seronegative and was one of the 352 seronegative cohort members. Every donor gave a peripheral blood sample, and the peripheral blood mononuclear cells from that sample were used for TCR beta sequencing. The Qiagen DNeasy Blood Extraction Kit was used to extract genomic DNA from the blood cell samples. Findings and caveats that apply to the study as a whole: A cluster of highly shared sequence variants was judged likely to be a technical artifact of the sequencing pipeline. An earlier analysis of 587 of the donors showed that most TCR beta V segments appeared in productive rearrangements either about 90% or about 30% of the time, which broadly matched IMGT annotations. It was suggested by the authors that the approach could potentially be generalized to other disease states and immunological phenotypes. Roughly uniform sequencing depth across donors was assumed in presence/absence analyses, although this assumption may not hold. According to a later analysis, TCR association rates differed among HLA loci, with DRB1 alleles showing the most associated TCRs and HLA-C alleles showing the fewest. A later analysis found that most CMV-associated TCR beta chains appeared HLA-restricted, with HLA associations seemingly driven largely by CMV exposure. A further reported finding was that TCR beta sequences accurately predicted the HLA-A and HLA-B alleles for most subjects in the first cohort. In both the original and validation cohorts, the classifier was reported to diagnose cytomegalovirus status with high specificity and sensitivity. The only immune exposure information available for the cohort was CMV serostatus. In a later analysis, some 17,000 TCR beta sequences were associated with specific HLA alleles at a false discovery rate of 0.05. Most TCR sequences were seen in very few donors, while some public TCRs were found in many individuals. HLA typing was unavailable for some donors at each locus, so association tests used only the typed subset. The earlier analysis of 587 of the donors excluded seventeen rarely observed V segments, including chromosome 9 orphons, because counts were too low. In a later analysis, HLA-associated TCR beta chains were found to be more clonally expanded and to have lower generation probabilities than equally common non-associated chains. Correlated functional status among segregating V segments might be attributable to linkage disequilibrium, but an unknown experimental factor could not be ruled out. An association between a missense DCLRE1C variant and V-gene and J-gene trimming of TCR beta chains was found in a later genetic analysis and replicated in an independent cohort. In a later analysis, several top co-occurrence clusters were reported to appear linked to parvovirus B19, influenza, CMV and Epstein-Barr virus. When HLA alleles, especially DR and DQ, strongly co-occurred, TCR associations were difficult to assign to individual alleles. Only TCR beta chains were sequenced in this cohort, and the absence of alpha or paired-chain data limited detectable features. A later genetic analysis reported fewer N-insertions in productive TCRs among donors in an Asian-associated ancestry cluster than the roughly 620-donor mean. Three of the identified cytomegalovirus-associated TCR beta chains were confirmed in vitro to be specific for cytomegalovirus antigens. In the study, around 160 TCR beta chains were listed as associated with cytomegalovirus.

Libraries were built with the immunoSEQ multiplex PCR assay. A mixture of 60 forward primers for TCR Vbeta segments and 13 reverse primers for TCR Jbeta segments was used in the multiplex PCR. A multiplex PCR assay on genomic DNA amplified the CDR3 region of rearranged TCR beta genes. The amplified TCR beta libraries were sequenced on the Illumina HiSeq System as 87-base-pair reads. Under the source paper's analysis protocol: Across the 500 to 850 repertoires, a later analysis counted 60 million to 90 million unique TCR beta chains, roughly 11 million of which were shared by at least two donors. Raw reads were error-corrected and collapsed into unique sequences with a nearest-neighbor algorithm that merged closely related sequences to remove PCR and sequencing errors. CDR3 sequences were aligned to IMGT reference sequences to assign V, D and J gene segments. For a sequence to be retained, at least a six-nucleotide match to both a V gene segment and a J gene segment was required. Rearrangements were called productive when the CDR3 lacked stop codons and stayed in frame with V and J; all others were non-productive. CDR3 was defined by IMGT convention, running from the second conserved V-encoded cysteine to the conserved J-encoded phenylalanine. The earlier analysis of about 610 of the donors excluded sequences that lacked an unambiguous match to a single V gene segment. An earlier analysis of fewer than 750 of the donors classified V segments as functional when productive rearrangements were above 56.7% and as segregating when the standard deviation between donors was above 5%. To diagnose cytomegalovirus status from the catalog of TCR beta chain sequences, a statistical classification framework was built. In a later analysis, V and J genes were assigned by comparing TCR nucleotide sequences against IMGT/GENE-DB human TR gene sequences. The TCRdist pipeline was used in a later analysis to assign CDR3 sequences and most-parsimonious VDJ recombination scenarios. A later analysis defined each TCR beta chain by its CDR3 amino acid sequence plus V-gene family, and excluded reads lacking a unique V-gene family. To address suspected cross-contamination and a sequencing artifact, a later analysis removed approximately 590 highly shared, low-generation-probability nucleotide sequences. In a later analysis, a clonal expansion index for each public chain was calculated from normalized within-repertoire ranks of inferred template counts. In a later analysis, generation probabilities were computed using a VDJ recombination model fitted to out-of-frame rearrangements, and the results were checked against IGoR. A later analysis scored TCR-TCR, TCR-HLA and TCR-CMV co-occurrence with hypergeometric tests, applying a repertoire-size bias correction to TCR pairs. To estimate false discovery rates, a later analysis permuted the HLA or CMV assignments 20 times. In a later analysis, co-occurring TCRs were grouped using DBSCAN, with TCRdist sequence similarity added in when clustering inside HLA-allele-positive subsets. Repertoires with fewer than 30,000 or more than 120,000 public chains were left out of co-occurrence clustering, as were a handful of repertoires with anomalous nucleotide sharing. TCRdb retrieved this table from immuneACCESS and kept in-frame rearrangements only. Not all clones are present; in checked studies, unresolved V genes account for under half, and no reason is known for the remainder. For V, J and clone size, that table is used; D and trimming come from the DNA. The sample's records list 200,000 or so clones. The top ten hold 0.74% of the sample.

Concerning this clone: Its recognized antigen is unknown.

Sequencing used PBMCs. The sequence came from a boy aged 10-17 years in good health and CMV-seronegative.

The CDR3 sequence is CASRLGQGARLSYNEQFF. The sequenced DNA is TGTGCCAGCAGGCTGGGACAGGGGGCGAGACTTTCCTACAATGAGCAGTTCTTC. The chain links TRBV5-6 with TRBJ2-1; 12 bases in between match TRBD1. CDR1 and CDR2, per the germline V gene, are SGHDT and YYEEEE. Germline trimming: 5 bases from V, 1 base from J; junction bases outside gene matches: 10. There are 18 amino acids in the CDR3, from cysteine to phenylalanine inclusive. Here the CDR3 DNA is all that survives: 54 bases in frame from base 1.